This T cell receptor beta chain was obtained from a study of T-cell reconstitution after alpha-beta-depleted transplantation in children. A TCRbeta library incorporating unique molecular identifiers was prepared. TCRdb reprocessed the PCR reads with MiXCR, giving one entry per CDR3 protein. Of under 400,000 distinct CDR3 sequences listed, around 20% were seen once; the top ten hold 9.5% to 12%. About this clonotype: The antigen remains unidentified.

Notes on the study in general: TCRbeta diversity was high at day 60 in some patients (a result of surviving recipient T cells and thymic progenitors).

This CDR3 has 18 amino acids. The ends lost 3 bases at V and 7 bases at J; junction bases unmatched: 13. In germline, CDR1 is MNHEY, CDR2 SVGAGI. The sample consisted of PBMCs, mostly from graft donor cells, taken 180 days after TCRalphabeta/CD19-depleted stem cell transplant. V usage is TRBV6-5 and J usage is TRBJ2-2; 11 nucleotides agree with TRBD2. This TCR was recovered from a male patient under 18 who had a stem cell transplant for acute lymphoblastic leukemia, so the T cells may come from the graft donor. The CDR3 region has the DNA TGTGCCAGCAGTTATAGGGCTAGCGGGAGGCTACCGGTCGGGGAGCTGTTTTTT. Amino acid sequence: CASSYRASGRLPVGELFF.